Below, 18 T cell receptor beta chains from the same sample are listed, as sequenced in a study of OX40 agonist ivuxolimab in advanced cancers. Profiled with immunoSEQ multiplex PCR; TCRdb holds only in-frame clones, not every one. The sample has some 62,000 clones; 92% are singletons. The sequencing here drew on CD4+ or CD8+ T cells sorted from blood, taken in a trial of the OX40 agonist ivuxolimab. The receptors come from an adult with an advanced solid tumor such as melanoma, head and neck, liver or kidney cancer.

CDR3 in DNA: TGTGCCAGTAGTAGGGTTGCGACAGGGGATGAGCAGTTCTTC. Residues: CASSRVATGDEQFF. V gene TRBV19 combines with J gene TRBJ2-1; the match to TRBD1 covers 8 bases. In germline, CDR1 is LNHDA, CDR2 SQIVND (reference sequence). Germline trimming cut 4 bases from V and 8 bases from J; bases unmatched to any gene: 7. The CDR3 has 14 residues.

J is TRBJ2-2 and V is TRBV7-3; possibly TRBD1 for D (6 bases). The CDR3 extends over 15 amino acids. The germline V gene has CDR1 SGHTA and CDR2 FQGTGA. The V and J ends lost 1 base and 3 bases respectively, with 9 bases between them. The CDR3 region is CASSLMRTDTGELFF. The CDR3 nucleotides read TGTGCCAGCAGCTTAATGAGGACAGACACCGGGGAGCTGTTTTTT.

CDR3 DNA sequence: TGCGCCAGCAGCTTGGATGTGGGGGGCACAGATACGCAGTATTTT. It encodes CASSLDVGGTDTQYF. The gene calls are TRBV5-1 and TRBJ2-3; D is tentatively TRBD1 or TRBD2 (5 bases each). Trimming shortened V by 0 bases and J by 1 base, and 9 bases separated the two germline ends. The V gene's germline CDR1 is SGHRS and CDR2 YFSETQ. CDR3 length: 15 residues.

The rearrangement links TRBV18 to TRBJ2-5, with D unclear. The germline gives CDR1 KGHSH, CDR2 LQKENI. V gave up 7 bases and J gave up 5 bases, with 11 bases separating them. The CDR3 loop spans 12 amino acids. The CDR3 here is CASFQPQETQYF. CDR3 coding DNA: TGTGCCAGCTTCCAACCACAGGAGACCCAGTACTTC.

This clone has just one count. The V gene is TRBV12-2, the J gene TRBJ2-3; the table calls TRBD1, which could not be checked here. TRBV12-2 is classified as a pseudogene. This CDR3 spans 14 amino acids. For the CDR3, the DNA is TGTGCAAGTCGCTTAACGGACAAGACAGATACGCAGTATTTT. Translating gives CASRLTDKTDTQYF.

The chain has TRBV6-1 and TRBJ2-7; 10 bases are shared with TRBD1. The CDR3 totals 14 residues. J gave up 3 bases and V 6 bases, and 5 bases lay outside the gene matches. CDR1 is MNHNS and CDR2 is SASEGT in the germline V gene. CDR3 residues: CASRAGQGNYEQYF. CDR3 DNA: TGTGCCAGCAGAGCGGGACAGGGGAACTACGAGCAGTACTTC.

This clone was counted only a few times. The V call is TRBV6-5, the J call TRBJ2-7, with 7 bases that match TRBD1. Germline-derived CDR1 and CDR2 are MNHEY and SVGAGI. The CDR3 sequence is 14 residues long. The V and J ends lost 7 bases and 3 bases, in that order; junction bases with no gene match: 9. The CDR3 is CASKVEQGFYEQYF. In DNA form, the CDR3 reads TGTGCCAGCAAAGTGGAACAGGGGTTCTACGAGCAGTACTTC.

The chain employs TRBV6-1 and TRBJ1-5; a weak D match, TRBD1 (5 bases). Germline V gene sequence: CDR1 MNHNS, CDR2 SASEGT. Trimming pared 6 bases from V and 3 bases from J, leaving 15 bases between. The CDR3 runs to 15 residues. CDR3 sequence: CASRGSGDPNQPQHF. CDR3 bases: TGTGCCAGCAGGGGCAGTGGGGACCCCAATCAGCCCCAGCATTTT.

The chain carries TRBV5-1 and TRBJ2-5; maybe TRBD1 (6 bases). The germline gives CDR1 SGHRS, CDR2 YFSETQ. V was cut by 1 base and J by 5 bases, with 18 bases left in between. This CDR3 has 16 residues. The CDR3 DNA sequence: TGCGCCAGCAGCTTGCGGACCTCGAATAGGGGGGAGACCCAGTACTTC. Encoded protein: CASSLRTSNRGETQYF.

The chain uses TRBV7-9 and TRBJ2-3, with unresolved D. V was clipped by 4 bases and J by 0 bases, with 8 bases between them. Germline CDR1 is SEHNR and CDR2 is FQNEAQ (reference sequence). The CDR3 is 14 amino acids. The CDR3 DNA follows: TGTGCCAGCAGCTATGGGCTGAGCACAGATACGCAGTATTTT. This gives the protein CASSYGLSTDTQYF.

V gene TRBV15 combines with J gene TRBJ1-2; TRBD1 might be the D (6 bases). V lost 4 bases to trimming and J lost 3 bases, with 18 bases between them. There are 16 residues in the CDR3. Looked up from germline, CDR1 is LNHNV and CDR2 is YYDKDF (reference sequence). This chain's CDR3 is CATSKQKTGWDYGYTF. The CDR3 DNA reads as TGTGCCACCAGCAAACAGAAGACAGGTTGGGACTATGGCTACACCTTC.

This clone was observed a few times. The chain is built from TRBV15 and TRBJ1-1; a possible D gene is TRBD1 (5 bases). The germline V gene has CDR1 LNHNV and CDR2 YYDKDF (reference sequence). V was trimmed by 0 bases and J by 5 bases, leaving 10 bases between them. The CDR3 runs 14 residues. CDR3 in DNA: TGTGCCACCAGCAGAGATGGGGGTTTAACTGAAGCTTTCTTT. Its translation is CATSRDGGLTEAFF. The variable domain in full, completed from reference TRBV15 and TRBJ1-1, reads DAMVIQNPRYQVTQFGKPVTLSCSQTLNHNVMYWYQQKSSQAPKLLFHYYDKDFNNEADTPDNFQSRRPNTSFCFLDIRSPGLGDTAMYLCATSRDGGLTEAFFGQGTRLTVV.

The chain uses TRBV7-3 and TRBJ2-7; TRBD1 aligns across 8 bases. The V gene's germline CDR1 is SGHTA and CDR2 FQGTGA. The CDR3 extends over 14 amino acids. V shed 4 bases, J shed 1 base, and the junction held 3 bases outside the gene matches. The CDR3 DNA is TGTGCCAGCAGCTCCTACAGGGGGTCCTACGAGCAGTACTTC. As protein: CASSSYRGSYEQYF.

The chain employs TRBV30 and TRBJ1-6, with D possibly being TRBD1 (5 bases). The germline V gene encodes CDR1 GTSNPN and CDR2 SVGIG (reference sequence). V lost 4 bases and J 1 base, leaving 8 bases between the germline ends. This CDR3 spans 14 amino acids. The CDR3 region has the DNA TGTGCCTGGAACGGGGCATCCTATAATTCACCCCTCCACTTT. This codes for CAWNGASYNSPLHF.

This sequence joins TRBV7-9 and TRBJ2-1, with D tentatively TRBD2 (5 bases). Germline V CDR1 and CDR2: SEHNR, FQNEAQ (reference sequence). V shed 5 bases and J shed 8 bases, with 16 bases lying between them. The CDR3 is 14 residues long. The CDR3, as DNA: TGTGCCAGCAGCCCAGAGGGTAGCTTCGATGAGCAGTTCTTC. Its protein is CASSPEGSFDEQFF.

The V and J genes are TRBV7-2 and TRBJ1-2, with D possibly being TRBD1 (5 bases). Germline-derived CDR1 and CDR2 are SGHTA and FQGNSA. The CDR3 spans 15 residues. V lost 8 bases and J 2 bases, leaving 18 bases between the germline ends. The CDR3 protein is CASHTGGGSNYGYTF. CDR3 bases: TGTGCCAGCCACACCGGGGGTGGGAGCAACTATGGCTACACCTTC.

The chain employs TRBV7-2 and TRBJ2-3; perhaps D is TRBD1 or TRBD2 (5 bases each). The CDR3 is 11 amino acids. CDR1 and CDR2 from the germline V gene are SGHTA and FQGNSA. V was trimmed by 1 base and J by 13 bases, leaving 9 bases between them. CDR3 amino acids: CASSLVGAEYF. CDR3 nucleotides: TGTGCCAGCAGCTTAGTCGGGGCGGAGTATTTT.

CDR3 DNA sequence: TGTGCCAGCAGCCGGGACAGGAGGGGTGAAAAACTGTTTTTT. The encoded protein is CASSRDRRGEKLFF. The chain uses TRBV5-8 and TRBJ1-4, with 8 bases matching TRBD1. V shed 4 bases and J 7 bases; nucleotides not matched to a gene: 6. The CDR3 consists of 14 residues. Germline-derived CDR1 and CDR2 are SGHTS and YDEGEE.